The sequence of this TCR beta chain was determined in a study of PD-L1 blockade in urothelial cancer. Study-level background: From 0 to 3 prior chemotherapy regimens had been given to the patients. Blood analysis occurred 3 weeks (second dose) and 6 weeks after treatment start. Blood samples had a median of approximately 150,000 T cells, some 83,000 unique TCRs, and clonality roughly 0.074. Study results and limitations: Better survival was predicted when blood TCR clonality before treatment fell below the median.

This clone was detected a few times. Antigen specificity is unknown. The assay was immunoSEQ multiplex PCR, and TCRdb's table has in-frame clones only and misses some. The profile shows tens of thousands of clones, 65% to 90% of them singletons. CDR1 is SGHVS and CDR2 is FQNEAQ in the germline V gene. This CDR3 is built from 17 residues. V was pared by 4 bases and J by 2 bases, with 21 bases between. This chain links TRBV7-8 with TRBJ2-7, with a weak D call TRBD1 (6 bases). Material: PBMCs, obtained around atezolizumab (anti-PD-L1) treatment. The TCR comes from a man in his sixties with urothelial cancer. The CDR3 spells CASSSGDGRGIAYEQYF. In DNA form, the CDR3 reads TGTGCCAGCAGCTCTGGGGATGGCAGGGGAATCGCCTACGAGCAGTACTTC.